The clone carrying this T cell receptor beta chain was seen a handful of times. V shed 4 bases and J 2 bases; nucleotides not matched to a gene: 3. The CDR3 spans 15 residues. Germline V gene sequence: CDR1 SGHRS, CDR2 YFSETQ. The data were obtained in a study of blood T cell repertoires in COVID-19. The method was immunoSEQ multiplex PCR; TCRdb's version includes in-frame clones alone and lacks a portion of them. This table has 150,000 to 200,000 clones, approximately 82% appearing once. This sequence joins TRBV5-1 and TRBJ2-1, with TRBD1 matching over 10 bases. The receptor was isolated from a woman aged 80 or older with acute or convalescent COVID-19. The sample consisted of peripheral blood. The CDR3 loop reads CASSGQGVPYNEQFF. CDR3 nucleotide sequence: TGCGCCAGCAGCGGACAGGGGGTCCCCTACAATGAGCAGTTCTTC.